This record looks at one T cell receptor beta chain sequence and its context. The antigen remains unidentified. One junction end does not reproduce the germline sequence, and a read error may be involved. The sample originates from a study of T cell responses to AZD1222 COVID-19 vaccine. Profiled with immunoSEQ multiplex PCR; TCRdb holds only in-frame clones, not every one. The sample includes around 99,000 clones, roughly 87% of them seen just once. The CDR3 totals 15 residues. The V gene's germline CDR1 is MGHRA and CDR2 YSYEKL. Study-level results: Once two AZD1222 doses were given, Spike-specific TCR breadth and depth went up.

The source material was peripheral blood, sampled on day 0 of AZD1222 vaccination. The TCR sequence derives from an adult in good health. The chain uses TRBV4-1 and TRBJ1-4; D remains unclear. CDR3 nucleotides: TGCGCCAGCACCCATCAAGACACTCCTAACGAAAAACTGTTTTTT. It translates to CASTHQDTPNEKLFF.